This TCR beta chain came from a study of CD8 T cells in ankylosing spondylitis. Study findings and constraints: Earlier work had already found some motif variants in reactive arthritis synovial fluid and blood. Disease-linked clones reportedly showed significant enrichment in matched ankylosing spondylitis synovial fluid. Characteristic, it appeared, of ankylosing spondylitis blood was a TCR beta motif of about eight highly homologous variants.

Germline CDR1 reads LGHNT; CDR2 reads FRNRAP. This CDR3 comprises 16 residues. V lost 1 base to trimming and J lost 10 bases; unmatched junction nucleotides: 6. TCRdb reanalysed the 5' RACE reads using MiXCR and keeps one entry per CDR3 protein. The data show around 140,000 distinct CDR3 sequences, about a sixth seen once. As to this clonotype: Its antigen is unknown.

The sequencing sample was made of blood, either unsorted or a sorted T cell fraction (not recorded which). This receptor was taken from a male donor with ankylosing spondylitis. The genes are TRBV12-5 and TRBJ2-1; 14 positions agree with TRBD2. CDR3 residues: CASGLDPGLAGVEQFF. For the CDR3, the DNA is TGTGCTAGTGGTTTGGACCCGGGACTAGCGGGAGTCGAGCAGTTCTTC. The variable domain in full, completed from reference TRBV12-5 and TRBJ2-1, reads DARVTQTPRHKVTEMGQEVTMRCQPILGHNTVFWYRQTMMQGLELLAYFRNRAPLDDSGMPKDRFSAEMPDATLATLKIQPSEPRDSAVYFCASGLDPGLAGVEQFFGPGTRLTVL.